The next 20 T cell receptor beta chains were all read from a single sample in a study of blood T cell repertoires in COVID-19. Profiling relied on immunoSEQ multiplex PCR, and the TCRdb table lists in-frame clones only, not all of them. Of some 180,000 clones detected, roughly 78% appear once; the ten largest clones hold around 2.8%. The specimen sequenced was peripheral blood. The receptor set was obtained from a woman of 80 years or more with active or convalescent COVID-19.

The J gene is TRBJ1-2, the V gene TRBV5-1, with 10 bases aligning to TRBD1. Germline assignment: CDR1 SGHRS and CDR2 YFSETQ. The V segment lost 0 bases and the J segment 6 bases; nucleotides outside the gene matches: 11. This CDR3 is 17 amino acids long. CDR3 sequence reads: CASSLDGTGDRSNGYTF. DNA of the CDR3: TGCGCCAGCAGCTTGGACGGGACAGGGGATAGGTCGAATGGCTACACCTTC.

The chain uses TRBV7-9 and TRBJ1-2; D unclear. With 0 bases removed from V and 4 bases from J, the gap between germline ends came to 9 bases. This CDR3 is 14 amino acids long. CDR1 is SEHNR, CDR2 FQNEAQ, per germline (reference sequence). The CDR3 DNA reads TGTGCCAGCAGCTTAGCCGGTGGACTCTATGGCTACACCTTC. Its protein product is CASSLAGGLYGYTF.

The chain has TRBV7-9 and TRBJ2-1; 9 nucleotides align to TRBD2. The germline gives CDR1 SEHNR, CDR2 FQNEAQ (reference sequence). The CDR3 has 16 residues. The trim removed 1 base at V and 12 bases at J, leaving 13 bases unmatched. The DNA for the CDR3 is TGTGCCAGCAGCTTAGTCCCAGCGGGGGGCTCTAGGTGGCAGTTCTTC. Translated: CASSLVPAGGSRWQFF.

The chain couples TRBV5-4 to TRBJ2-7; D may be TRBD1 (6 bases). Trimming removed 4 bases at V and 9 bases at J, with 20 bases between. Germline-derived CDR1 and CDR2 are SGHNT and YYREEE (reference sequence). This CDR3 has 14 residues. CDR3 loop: CASSTPGHPFRQYF. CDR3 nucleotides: TGTGCCAGCAGCACACCGGGACATCCTTTTAGGCAGTACTTC.

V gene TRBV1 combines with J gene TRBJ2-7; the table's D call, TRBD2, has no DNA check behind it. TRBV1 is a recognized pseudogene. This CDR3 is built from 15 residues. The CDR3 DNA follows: TGCACCAGCAGCCGGGGCGGGGGTGCTGCCTACGAGCAGTACTTC. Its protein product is CTSSRGGGAAYEQYF.

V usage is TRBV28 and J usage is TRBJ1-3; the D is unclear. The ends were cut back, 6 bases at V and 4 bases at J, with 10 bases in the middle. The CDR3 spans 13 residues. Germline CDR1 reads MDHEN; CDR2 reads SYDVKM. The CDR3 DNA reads TGTGCCAGCAGGGTTACACAGGGAAACACCATATATTTT. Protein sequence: CASRVTQGNTIYF.

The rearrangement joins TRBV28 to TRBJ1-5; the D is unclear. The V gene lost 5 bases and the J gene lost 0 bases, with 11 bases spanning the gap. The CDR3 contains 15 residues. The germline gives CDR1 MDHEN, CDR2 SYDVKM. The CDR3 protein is CASSNRGYSNQPQHF. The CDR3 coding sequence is TGTGCCAGCAGTAATCGGGGTTATAGCAATCAGCCCCAGCATTTT.

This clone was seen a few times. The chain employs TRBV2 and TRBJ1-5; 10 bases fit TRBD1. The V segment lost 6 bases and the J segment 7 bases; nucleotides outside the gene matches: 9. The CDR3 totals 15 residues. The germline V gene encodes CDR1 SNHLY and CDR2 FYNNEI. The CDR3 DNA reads TGTGCCAGCAGAAAGGCGGGACAGGGGAACCAGCCCCAGCATTTT. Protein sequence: CASRKAGQGNQPQHF.

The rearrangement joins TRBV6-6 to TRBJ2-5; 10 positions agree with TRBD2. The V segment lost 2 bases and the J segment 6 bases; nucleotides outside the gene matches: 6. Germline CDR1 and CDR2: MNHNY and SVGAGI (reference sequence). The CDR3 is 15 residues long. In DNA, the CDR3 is TGTGCCAGCAGTTACACGAGCGGGGGGGCTCAGACCCAGTACTTC. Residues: CASSYTSGGAQTQYF.

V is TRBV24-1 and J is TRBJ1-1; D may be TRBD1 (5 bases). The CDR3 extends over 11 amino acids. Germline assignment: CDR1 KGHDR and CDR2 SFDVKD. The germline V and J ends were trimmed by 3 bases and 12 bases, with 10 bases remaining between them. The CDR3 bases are TGTGCCACCAGTGATGGGGCGGTTTCTTTCTTT. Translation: CATSDGAVSFF.

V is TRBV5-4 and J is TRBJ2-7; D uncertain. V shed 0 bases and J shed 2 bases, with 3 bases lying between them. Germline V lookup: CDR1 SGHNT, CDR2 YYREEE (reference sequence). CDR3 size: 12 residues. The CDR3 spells CASSLDTYEQYF. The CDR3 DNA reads TGTGCCAGCAGCTTGGACACCTACGAGCAGTACTTC.

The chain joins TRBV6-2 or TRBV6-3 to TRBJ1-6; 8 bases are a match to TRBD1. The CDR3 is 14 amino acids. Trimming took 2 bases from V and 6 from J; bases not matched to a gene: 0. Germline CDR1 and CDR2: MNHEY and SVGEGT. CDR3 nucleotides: TGTGCCAGCAGTTACGGACAGGGTAATTCACCCCTCCACTTT. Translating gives CASSYGQGNSPLHF.

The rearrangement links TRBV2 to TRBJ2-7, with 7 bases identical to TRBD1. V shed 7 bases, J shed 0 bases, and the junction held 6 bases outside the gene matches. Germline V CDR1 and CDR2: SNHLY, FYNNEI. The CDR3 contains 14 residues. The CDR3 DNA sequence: TGTGCCAGCATCGCGACAGGGAACTCCTACGAGCAGTACTTC. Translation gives CASIATGNSYEQYF.

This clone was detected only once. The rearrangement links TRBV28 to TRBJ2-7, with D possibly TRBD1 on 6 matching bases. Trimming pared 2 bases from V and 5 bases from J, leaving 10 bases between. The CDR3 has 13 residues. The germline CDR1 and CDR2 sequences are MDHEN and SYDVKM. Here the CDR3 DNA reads TGTGCCAGCAGTTTAACAGGGCCCCACGAGCAGTACTTC. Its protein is CASSLTGPHEQYF.

CDR3 DNA: TGTGCCAGCAGCCAGACGACAGGGTCCTATGGCTACACCTTC. This translates into CASSQTTGSYGYTF. The V and J genes are TRBV7-2 and TRBJ1-2; TRBD1 aligns across 7 bases. This CDR3 is 14 amino acids long. V shed 5 bases and J 4 bases; nucleotides not matched to a gene: 7. Germline V CDR1 and CDR2: SGHTA, FQGNSA.

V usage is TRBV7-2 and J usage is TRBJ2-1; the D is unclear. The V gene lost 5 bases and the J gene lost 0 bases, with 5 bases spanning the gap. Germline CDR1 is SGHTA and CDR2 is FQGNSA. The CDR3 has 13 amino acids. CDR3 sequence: CASSTSSYNEQFF. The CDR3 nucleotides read TGTGCCAGCAGCACCAGCTCCTACAATGAGCAGTTCTTC.

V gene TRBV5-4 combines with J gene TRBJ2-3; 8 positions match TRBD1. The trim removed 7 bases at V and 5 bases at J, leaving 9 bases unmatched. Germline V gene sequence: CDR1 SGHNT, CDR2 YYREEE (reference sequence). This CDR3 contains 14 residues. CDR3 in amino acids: CASVQGASGDTQYF. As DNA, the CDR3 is TGTGCCAGCGTGCAGGGGGCGTCGGGAGATACGCAGTATTTT.

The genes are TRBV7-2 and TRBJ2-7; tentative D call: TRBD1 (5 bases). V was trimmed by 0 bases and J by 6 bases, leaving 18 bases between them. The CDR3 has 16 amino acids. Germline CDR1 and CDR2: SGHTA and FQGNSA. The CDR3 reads CASSLAPQGGSSEQYF. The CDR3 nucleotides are TGTGCCAGCAGCTTAGCACCCCAGGGTGGTTCTTCCGAGCAGTACTTC. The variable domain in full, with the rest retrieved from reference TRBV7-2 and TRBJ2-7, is GAGVSQSPSNKVTEKGKDVELRCDPISGHTALYWYRQSLGQGLEFLIYFQGNSAPDKSGLPSDRFSAERTGGSVSTLTIQRTQQEDSAVYLCASSLAPQGGSSEQYFGPGTRLTVT.

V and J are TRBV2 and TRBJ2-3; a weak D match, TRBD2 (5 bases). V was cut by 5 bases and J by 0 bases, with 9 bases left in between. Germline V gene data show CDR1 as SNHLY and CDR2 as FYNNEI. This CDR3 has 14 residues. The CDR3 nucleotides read TGTGCCAGCAGTCTAAGGACTAGCACAGATACGCAGTATTTT. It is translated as CASSLRTSTDTQYF.

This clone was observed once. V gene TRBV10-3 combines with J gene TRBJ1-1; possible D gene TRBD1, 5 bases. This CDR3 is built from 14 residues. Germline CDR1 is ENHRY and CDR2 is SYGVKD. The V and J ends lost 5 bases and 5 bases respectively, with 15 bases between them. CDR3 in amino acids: CAISQPGVLTEAFF. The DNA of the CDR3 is TGTGCCATCAGTCAACCGGGGGTGCTTACTGAAGCTTTCTTT.